The clone carrying this TCR beta chain was recorded a few times. The V and J ends lost 2 bases and 8 bases, in that order; junction bases with no gene match: 0. The germline gives CDR1 ENHRY, CDR2 SYGVKD. The CDR3 is 12 residues long. In TCRdb, the RT-PCR reads were re-called with MiXCR into one record per CDR3 protein. The sample contains more than 600,000 distinct CDR3 sequences, approximately 14% of which appear only once. Material for sequencing was memory CD4+ T cells from blood. This TCR was sampled from a female donor in good health, serving as a healthy control. This rearrangement joins TRBV10-3 to TRBJ2-1; 7 nucleotides agree with TRBD2. The CDR3 coding sequence is TGTGCCATCAGTGAGGGGGGGGATGAGCAGTTCTTC. This translates into CAISEGGDEQFF.